Below, one T cell receptor beta chain is given with its context. Antigen unknown. Germline-derived CDR1 and CDR2 are SNHLY and FYNNEI. V lost 6 bases, J lost 1 base, and 9 bases lay in between. The CDR3 is made up of 13 amino acids. Each sorted population was over 95% pure. This entry comes from a study of beta chain features in type 1 diabetes. Across the whole study: There were around 110 million sorted cells examined across all samples. Study-wide points: TCRB rearrangement may or may not be influenced by HLA type; here this remained unresolved.

Isolated RNA was reverse transcribed in full, so expressed TCRB transcripts were sequenced. Clones were read by immunoSEQ multiplex PCR, and TCRdb kept only the in-frame ones, dropping some. Counted here are 400,000 to 450,000 clones, 11% to 15% occurring once; the ten biggest clones make up less than 0.04%. This clonotype originated in a young man in good health. The sequenced sample was naive CD4+ T cells from blood. The chain is built from TRBV2 and TRBJ1-1; no clear D. CDR3 sequence: CASRTGGNTEAFF. CDR3 DNA: TGTGCCAGCAGAACGGGAGGGAACACTGAAGCTTTCTTT.